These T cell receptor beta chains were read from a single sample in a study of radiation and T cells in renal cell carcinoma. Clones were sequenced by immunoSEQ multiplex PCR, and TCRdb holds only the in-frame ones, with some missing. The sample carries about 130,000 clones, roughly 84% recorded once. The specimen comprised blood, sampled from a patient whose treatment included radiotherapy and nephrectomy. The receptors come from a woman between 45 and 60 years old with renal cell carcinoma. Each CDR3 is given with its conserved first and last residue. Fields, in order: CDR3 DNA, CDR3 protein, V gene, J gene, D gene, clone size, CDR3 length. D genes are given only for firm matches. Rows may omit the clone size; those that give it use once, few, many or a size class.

DNA: TGTGCCAGCAGTGCTGGGCAGGGTAGGTTTGGCTACACCTTC
CDR3: CASSAGQGRFGYTF
V: TRBV6-1
J: TRBJ1-2
D: .
size: .
length: 14

DNA: TGTGCCAGTAGTATTGGGTTACACTCTGGAAACACCATATATTTT
CDR3: CASSIGLHSGNTIYF
V: TRBV19
J: TRBJ1-3
D: .
size: .
length: 15

DNA: TGTGCCAGCAGCCCCGGCACCGGAGAGACCCAGTACTTC
CDR3: CASSPGTGETQYF
V: TRBV7-6
J: TRBJ2-5
D: .
size: .
length: 13

DNA: TGTGCCAGCAGCCCAGGGGGCACCACTGAAGCTTTCTTT
CDR3: CASSPGGTTEAFF
V: TRBV7-8
J: TRBJ1-1
D: TRBD1
size: .
length: 13

DNA: TGTGCCAGCAGCCAGGACAGGGGGCTTGGTGGCTACACCTTC
CDR3: CASSQDRGLGGYTF
V: TRBV14
J: TRBJ1-2
D: TRBD1
size: .
length: 14

DNA: TGCGCCAGCAGCTGGGACAGCTTAGCGGATACGCAGTATTTT
CDR3: CASSWDSLADTQYF
V: TRBV5-1
J: TRBJ2-3
D: TRBD1
size: .
length: 14

DNA: TGTGCCAGCTCACCTTCGGACAGGTATAGCAATCAGCCCCAGCATTTT
CDR3: CASSPSDRYSNQPQHF
V: TRBV18
J: TRBJ1-5
D: TRBD1
size: .
length: 16

DNA: TGTGCCAGCTTACGAGTCGGCTTTCGAGGAGCAGATACGCAGTATTTT
CDR3: CASLRVGFRGADTQYF
V: TRBV5-6
J: TRBJ2-3
D: .
size: .
length: 16

DNA: TGTGCCAGCTCACCACTCGCAGATTCCCTCTCTGGAAACACCATATATTTT
CDR3: CASSPLADSLSGNTIYF
V: TRBV18
J: TRBJ1-3
D: .
size: .
length: 17

DNA: TGCAGCGTTCCTCGGGACAGGGAGGATGGCTACACCTTC
CDR3: CSVPRDREDGYTF
V: TRBV29-1
J: TRBJ1-2
D: TRBD1
size: .
length: 13

DNA: TGTGCCAGCAGCTTAGTTGGGGGCGGGGTGAGCACAGATACGCAGTATTTT
CDR3: CASSLVGGGVSTDTQYF
V: TRBV7-2
J: TRBJ2-3
D: .
size: .
length: 17

DNA: TGTGCCAGCAGCTTAGATGTCACGGTCTCTGGAAACACCATATATTTT
CDR3: CASSLDVTVSGNTIYF
V: TRBV7-9
J: TRBJ1-3
D: .
size: .
length: 16

DNA: TGCGCCAGCAGCTTGGGGTTAAGAGAGCAGTTCTTC
CDR3: CASSLGLREQFF
V: TRBV5-1
J: TRBJ2-1
D: .
size: .
length: 12

DNA: TGTGCCAGCAGTTCCCGAGCCCCTGCAGATACGCAGTATTTT
CDR3: CASSSRAPADTQYF
V: TRBV6-5
J: TRBJ2-3
D: .
size: once
length: 14

DNA: TGTGCCAGCAGTGGTAAAGAGACCCAGTACTTC
CDR3: CASSGKETQYF
V: TRBV2
J: TRBJ2-5
D: .
size: .
length: 11

DNA: TGCGCCAGCAGCTTTGGTCGGGGGTCCGAGGGAGATGGCTACACCTTC
CDR3: CASSFGRGSEGDGYTF
V: TRBV5-1
J: TRBJ1-2
D: .
size: .
length: 16

DNA: TGTGCCAGCAGTGAATTGTGGGGCCCCGAGGAGACCCAGTACTTC
CDR3: CASSELWGPEETQYF
V: TRBV6-1
J: TRBJ2-5
D: .
size: .
length: 15

DNA: TGTGCCAGCAGCTTCTTCGCCGGAGCTAACTACGAGCAGTACTTC
CDR3: CASSFFAGANYEQYF
V: TRBV5-6
J: TRBJ2-7
D: .
size: .
length: 15

DNA: TGTGCCAGCTGGGACTATTCGAACACAGATACGCAGTATTTT
CDR3: CASWDYSNTDTQYF
V: TRBV2
J: TRBJ2-3
D: TRBD2
size: .
length: 14

DNA: TGTGCCAGCAGTTACTCGAAAGCGGGACAGGGACGCGAGCAGTACTTC
CDR3: CASSYSKAGQGREQYF
V: TRBV6-6
J: TRBJ2-7
D: TRBD1
size: .
length: 16

DNA: TGTGCCAGCAGCGCCGTCCAGTCTGGTTCACCCCTCCACTTT
CDR3: CASSAVQSGSPLHF
V: TRBV7-2
J: TRBJ1-6
D: .
size: .
length: 14

DNA: TGTGCCAGCAGGCGACAGGCGGGCGAAAAACTGTTTTTT
CDR3: CASRRQAGEKLFF
V: TRBV6-6
J: TRBJ1-4
D: .
size: .
length: 13

DNA: TGTGCCTGGAAGATAGCGGGGGGAGAGACCCAGTACTTC
CDR3: CAWKIAGGETQYF
V: TRBV30
J: TRBJ2-5
D: TRBD2
size: .
length: 13

DNA: TGTGCCAGCAGCTCTCCGGGACAGGGTTATACGCAGTATTTT
CDR3: CASSSPGQGYTQYF
V: TRBV5-8
J: TRBJ2-3
D: TRBD1
size: .
length: 14

DNA: TGCGCCAGCAGCCAAGATCCTGCTAGCGGGGGCGGGGATACGCAGTATTTT
CDR3: CASSQDPASGGGDTQYF
V: TRBV4-1
J: TRBJ2-3
D: TRBD2
size: .
length: 17

DNA: TGTGCCAGCGCCCCCGTGGAGGGCAAAGAGACCCAGTACTTC
CDR3: CASAPVEGKETQYF
V: TRBV2
J: TRBJ2-5
D: .
size: .
length: 14

DNA: TGTGCCAGCAGTGAAGGGGTTAGCTCCTACAATGAGCAGTTCTTC
CDR3: CASSEGVSSYNEQFF
V: TRBV6-4
J: TRBJ2-1
D: .
size: .
length: 15

DNA: TGTGCCAGCAGTTACGTAGGGGGGATAGAGACCCAGTACTTC
CDR3: CASSYVGGIETQYF
V: TRBV6-5
J: TRBJ2-5
D: .
size: .
length: 14

DNA: TGTGCTAGCAGCCAAGACAGGGGCACCGGGGAGCTGTTTTTT
CDR3: CASSQDRGTGELFF
V: TRBV7-7
J: TRBJ2-2
D: TRBD1
size: .
length: 14

DNA: TGTGCCAGCAGCCTGGACAGGGTGGAGACCCAGTACTTC
CDR3: CASSLDRVETQYF
V: TRBV5-4
J: TRBJ2-5
D: TRBD1
size: few
length: 13

DNA: TGTGCCAGCAGCTTGGTGTCGGAGCAGTACTTC
CDR3: CASSLVSEQYF
V: TRBV5-4
J: TRBJ2-7
D: .
size: .
length: 11

DNA: TGCGCCAGCAGCCAACTGCTCCCAGCCGGGGAGCTGTTTTTT
CDR3: CASSQLLPAGELFF
V: TRBV4-3
J: TRBJ2-2
D: .
size: .
length: 14

DNA: TGTGCCTGGAGACCAGGACCCTTCACCGGGGAGCTGTTTTTT
CDR3: CAWRPGPFTGELFF
V: TRBV30
J: TRBJ2-2
D: .
size: few
length: 14

DNA: TGTGCCAGCAGGGGACCCACGGATTCACCCCTCCACTTT
CDR3: CASRGPTDSPLHF
V: TRBV6-1
J: TRBJ1-6
D: .
size: .
length: 13

DNA: TGTGCCATCAGTTTTACCGGGACAGGGTATGGCTACACCTTC
CDR3: CAISFTGTGYGYTF
V: TRBV10-3
J: TRBJ1-2
D: TRBD1
size: once
length: 14

DNA: TGTGCCAGCAGCTCAACCGGGACAGCCCCAAATTCACCCCTCCACTTT
CDR3: CASSSTGTAPNSPLHF
V: TRBV7-8
J: TRBJ1-6
D: TRBD1
size: .
length: 16

DNA: TGCAGTGCTGGATCATACGAGCAGTACTTC
CDR3: CSAGSYEQYF
V: TRBV20-1
J: TRBJ2-7
D: .
size: .
length: 10

DNA: TGTGCCAGCAGCTACGGGACACCTCGCGGAGCTTTCTTT
CDR3: CASSYGTPRGAFF
V: TRBV11-1
J: TRBJ1-1
D: .
size: .
length: 13

DNA: TGTGCCAGCAGTTACTCTTGGCGGGGCCCCTACGAGCAGTACTTC
CDR3: CASSYSWRGPYEQYF
V: TRBV6-5
J: TRBJ2-7
D: .
size: .
length: 15

DNA: TGCGCCAGCAGCTTGGTCCAGGGATCGAACACTGAAGCTTTCTTT
CDR3: CASSLVQGSNTEAFF
V: TRBV5-1
J: TRBJ1-1
D: .
size: .
length: 15

DNA: TGCGCCAGCAGCTTGGTTTCAGCTGGAATGATAAACACTGAAGCTTTCTTT
CDR3: CASSLVSAGMINTEAFF
V: TRBV5-1
J: TRBJ1-1
D: .
size: .
length: 17

DNA: TGTGCCAGCAGTGAATATGGGACAGGGGACAATCAGCCCCAGCATTTT
CDR3: CASSEYGTGDNQPQHF
V: TRBV25-1
J: TRBJ1-5
D: TRBD1
size: .
length: 16

DNA: TGTGCCAGCAGCTTAGACGGGGGCGGGAATTCACCCCTCCACTTT
CDR3: CASSLDGGGNSPLHF
V: TRBV7-9
J: TRBJ1-6
D: .
size: few
length: 15

DNA: TGTGCCAGCAGCGTAGCTGGGACATTCTCCTACGAGCAGTACTTC
CDR3: CASSVAGTFSYEQYF
V: TRBV9
J: TRBJ2-7
D: .
size: once
length: 15

DNA: TGCGCCAGCAGCCAAGATTGGCCCAGTCAGCCCCAGCATTTT
CDR3: CASSQDWPSQPQHF
V: TRBV4-1
J: TRBJ1-5
D: .
size: .
length: 14